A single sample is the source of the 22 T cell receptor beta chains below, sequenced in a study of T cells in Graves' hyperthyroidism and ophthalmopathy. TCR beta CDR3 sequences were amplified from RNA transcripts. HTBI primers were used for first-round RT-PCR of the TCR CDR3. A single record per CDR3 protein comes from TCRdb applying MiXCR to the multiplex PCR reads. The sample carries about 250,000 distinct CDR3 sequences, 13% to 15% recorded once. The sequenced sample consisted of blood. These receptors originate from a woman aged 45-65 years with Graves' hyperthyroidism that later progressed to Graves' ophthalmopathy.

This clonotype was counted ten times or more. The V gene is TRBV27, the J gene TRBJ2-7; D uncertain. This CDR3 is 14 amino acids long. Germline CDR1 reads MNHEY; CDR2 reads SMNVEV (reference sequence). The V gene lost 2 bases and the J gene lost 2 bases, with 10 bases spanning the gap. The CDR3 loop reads CASSLSRVTYEQYF. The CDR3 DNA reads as TGTGCCAGCAGTTTAAGTCGAGTTACCTACGAGCAGTACTTC.

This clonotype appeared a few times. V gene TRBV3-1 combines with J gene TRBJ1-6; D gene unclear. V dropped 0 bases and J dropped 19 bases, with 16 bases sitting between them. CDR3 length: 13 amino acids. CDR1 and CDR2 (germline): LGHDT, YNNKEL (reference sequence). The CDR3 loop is CASSQEPPFPRHF. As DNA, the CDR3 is TGTGCCAGCAGCCAAGAACCCCCGTTCCCGCGGCACTTT.

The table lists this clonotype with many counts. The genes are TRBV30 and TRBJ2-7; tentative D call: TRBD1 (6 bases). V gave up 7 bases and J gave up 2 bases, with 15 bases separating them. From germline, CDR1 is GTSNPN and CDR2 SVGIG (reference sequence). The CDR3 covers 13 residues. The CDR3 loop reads CASTGGQTYEQYF. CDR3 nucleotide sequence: TGTGCCTCGACTGGGGGACAAACCTACGAGCAGTACTTC. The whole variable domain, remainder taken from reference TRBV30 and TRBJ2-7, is SQTIHQWPATLVQPVGSPLSLECTVEGTSNPNLYWYRQAAGRGLQLLFYSVGIGQISSEVPQNLSASRPQDRQFILSSKKLLLSDSGFYLCASTGGQTYEQYFGPGTRLTVT.

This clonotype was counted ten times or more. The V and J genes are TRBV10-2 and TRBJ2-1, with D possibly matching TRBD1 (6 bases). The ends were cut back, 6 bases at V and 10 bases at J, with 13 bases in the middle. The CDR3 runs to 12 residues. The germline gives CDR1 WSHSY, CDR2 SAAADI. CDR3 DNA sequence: TGCGCCAGCAGACAGGGCGGAAGGGAGCAGTTCTTC. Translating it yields CASRQGGREQFF.

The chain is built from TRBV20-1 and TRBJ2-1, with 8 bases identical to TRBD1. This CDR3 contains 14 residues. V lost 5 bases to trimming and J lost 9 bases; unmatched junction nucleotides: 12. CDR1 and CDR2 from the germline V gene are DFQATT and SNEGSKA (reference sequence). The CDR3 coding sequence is TGCAGTGCTGGGACAGGCCCGGGGAACGTTGAGCAGTTCTTC. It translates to CSAGTGPGNVEQFF.

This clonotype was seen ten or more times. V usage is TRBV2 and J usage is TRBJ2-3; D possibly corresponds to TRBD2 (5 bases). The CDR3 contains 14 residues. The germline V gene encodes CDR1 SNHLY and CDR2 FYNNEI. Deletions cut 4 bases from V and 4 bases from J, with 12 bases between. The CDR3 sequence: CASSGWERSDTQYF. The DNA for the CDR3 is TGTGCCAGCAGTGGGTGGGAGAGGTCAGATACGCAGTATTTT.

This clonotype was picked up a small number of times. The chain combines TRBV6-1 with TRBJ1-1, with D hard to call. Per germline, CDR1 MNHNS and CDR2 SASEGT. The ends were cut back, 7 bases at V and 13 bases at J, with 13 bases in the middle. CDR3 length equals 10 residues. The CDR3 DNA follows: TGTGCCAGCAAAAAATATGATGTTTTCTTT. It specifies CASKKYDVFF.

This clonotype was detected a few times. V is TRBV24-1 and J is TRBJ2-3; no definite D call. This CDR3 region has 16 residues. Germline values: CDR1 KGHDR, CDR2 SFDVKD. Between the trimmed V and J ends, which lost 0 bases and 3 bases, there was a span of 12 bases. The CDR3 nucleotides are TGTGCCACCAGTGATTTGCAACTGGTGAGGACAGATACGCAGTATTTT. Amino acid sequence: CATSDLQLVRTDTQYF.

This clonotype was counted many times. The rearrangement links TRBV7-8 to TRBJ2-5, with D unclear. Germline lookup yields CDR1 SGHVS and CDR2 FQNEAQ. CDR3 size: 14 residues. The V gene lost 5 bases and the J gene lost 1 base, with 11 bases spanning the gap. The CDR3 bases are TGTGCCAGCAGCCCCTTGACACTCCAAGAGACCCAGTACTTC. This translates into CASSPLTLQETQYF.

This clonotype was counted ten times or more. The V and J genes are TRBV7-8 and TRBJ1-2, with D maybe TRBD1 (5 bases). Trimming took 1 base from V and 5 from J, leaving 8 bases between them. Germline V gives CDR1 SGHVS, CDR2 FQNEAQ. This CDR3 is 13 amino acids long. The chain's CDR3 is CASSLGPGYGYTF. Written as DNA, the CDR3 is TGTGCCAGCAGCTTAGGGCCAGGGTATGGCTACACCTTC.

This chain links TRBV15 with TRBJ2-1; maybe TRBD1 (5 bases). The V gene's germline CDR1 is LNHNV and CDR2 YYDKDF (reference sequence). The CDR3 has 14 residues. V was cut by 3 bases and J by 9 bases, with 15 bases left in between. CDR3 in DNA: TGTGCCACCAGCAGGGACATCCCTATCACTGAGCAGTTCTTC. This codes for CATSRDIPITEQFF.

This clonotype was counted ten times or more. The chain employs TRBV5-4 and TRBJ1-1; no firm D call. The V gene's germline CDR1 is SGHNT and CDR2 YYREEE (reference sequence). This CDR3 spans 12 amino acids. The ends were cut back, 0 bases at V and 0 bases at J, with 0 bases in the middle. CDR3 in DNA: TGTGCCAGCAGCTTGGTGAACACTGAAGCTTTCTTT. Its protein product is CASSLVNTEAFF.

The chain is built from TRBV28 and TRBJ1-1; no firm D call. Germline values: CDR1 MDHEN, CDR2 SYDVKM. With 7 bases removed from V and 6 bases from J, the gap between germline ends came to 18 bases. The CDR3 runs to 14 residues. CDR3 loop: CASILRPGTSEAFF. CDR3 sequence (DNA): TGTGCCAGCATTCTCCGCCCGGGAACGTCTGAAGCTTTCTTT.

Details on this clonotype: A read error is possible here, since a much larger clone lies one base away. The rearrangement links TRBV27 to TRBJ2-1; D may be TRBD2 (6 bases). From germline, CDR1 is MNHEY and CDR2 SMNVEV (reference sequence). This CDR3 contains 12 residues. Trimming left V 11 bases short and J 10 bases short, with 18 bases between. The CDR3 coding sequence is TGTGCCGTCCTTCGGGGGTCGAGCGAGCAGTTCTTC. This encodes CAVLRGSSEQFF.

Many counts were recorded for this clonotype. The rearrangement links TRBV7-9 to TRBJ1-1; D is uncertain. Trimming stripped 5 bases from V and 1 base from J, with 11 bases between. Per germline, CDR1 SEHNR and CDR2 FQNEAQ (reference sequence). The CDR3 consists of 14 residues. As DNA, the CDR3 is TGTGCCAGCAGCCAAGGACCGCCGAACACTGAAGCTTTCTTT. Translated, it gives CASSQGPPNTEAFF.

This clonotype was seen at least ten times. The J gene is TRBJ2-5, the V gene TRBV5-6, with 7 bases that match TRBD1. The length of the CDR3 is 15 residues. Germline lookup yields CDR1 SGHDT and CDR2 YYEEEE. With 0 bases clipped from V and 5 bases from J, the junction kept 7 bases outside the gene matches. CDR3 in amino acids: CASSLAGQAEETQYF. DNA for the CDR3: TGTGCCAGCAGCTTGGCAGGACAGGCCGAGGAGACCCAGTACTTC.

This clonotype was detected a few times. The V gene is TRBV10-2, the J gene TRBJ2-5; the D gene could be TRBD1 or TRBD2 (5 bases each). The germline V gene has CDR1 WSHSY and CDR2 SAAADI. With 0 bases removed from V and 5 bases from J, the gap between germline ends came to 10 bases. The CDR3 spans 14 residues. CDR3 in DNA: TGCGCCAGCAGTGAGTCTGGGGGAGTGGAGACCCAGTACTTC. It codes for CASSESGGVETQYF.

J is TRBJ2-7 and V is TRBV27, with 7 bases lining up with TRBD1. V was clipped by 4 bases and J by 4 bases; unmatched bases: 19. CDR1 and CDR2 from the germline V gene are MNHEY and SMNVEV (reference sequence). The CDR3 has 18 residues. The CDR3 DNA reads TGTGCCAGCAGTTCGCCCGACCCTCCGACAGGGCGACTATACGAGCAGTACTTC. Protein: CASSSPDPPTGRLYEQYF.

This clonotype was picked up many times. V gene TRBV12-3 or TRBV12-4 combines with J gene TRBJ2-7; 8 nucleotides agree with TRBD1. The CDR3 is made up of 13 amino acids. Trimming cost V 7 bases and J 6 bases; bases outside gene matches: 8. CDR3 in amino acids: CASTFGQGPEQYF. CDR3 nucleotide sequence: TGTGCCAGCACCTTCGGACAGGGACCCGAGCAGTACTTC.

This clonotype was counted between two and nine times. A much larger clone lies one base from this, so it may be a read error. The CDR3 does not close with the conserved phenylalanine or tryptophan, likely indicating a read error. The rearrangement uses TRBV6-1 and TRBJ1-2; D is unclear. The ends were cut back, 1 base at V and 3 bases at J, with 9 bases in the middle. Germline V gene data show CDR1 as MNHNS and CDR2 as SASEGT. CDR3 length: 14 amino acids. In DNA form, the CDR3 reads TGTGCCAGCAGTGAAGGGATTAGTGACTATGGCTACACCCTC. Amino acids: CASSEGISDYGYTL.

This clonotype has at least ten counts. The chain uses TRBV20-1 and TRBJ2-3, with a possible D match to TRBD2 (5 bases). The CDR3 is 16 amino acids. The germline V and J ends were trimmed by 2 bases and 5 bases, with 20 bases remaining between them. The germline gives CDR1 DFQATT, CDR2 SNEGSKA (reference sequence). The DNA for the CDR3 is TGCAGTGCTAGATCATCGCGGGTAGCAAAGGGAGATACGCAGTATTTT. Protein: CSARSSRVAKGDTQYF.

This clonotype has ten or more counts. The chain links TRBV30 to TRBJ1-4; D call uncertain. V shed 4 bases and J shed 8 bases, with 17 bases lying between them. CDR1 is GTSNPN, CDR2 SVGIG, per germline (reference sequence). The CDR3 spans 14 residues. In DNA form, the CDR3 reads TGTGCCTGGATGGTCCCCCCGGACGGAGAAAAACTGTTTTTT. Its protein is CAWMVPPDGEKLFF.